Following are 28 T cell receptor beta chains from one sample sequenced in a study of T cells in Graves' hyperthyroidism and ophthalmopathy. Amplification of TCR beta CDR3 regions was performed using RNA transcripts as template. Primed by the HTBI set, a first-round RT-PCR was run on the TCR CDR3. TCRdb fed the multiplex PCR reads into MiXCR, producing one record per CDR3 protein. The data hold roughly 570,000 distinct CDR3 sequences, with approximately 44% observed a single time. Material for sequencing was peripheral blood or thyroid tissue (not recorded which). These receptors all stem from an adult woman with Graves' disease, either hyperthyroidism or ophthalmopathy (not recorded which).

The chain couples TRBV20-1 to TRBJ1-1; D uncertain. CDR3 length: 11 residues. The V gene's germline CDR1 is DFQATT and CDR2 SNEGSKA (reference sequence). V lost 6 bases and J lost 6, with 11 bases in between. CDR3: CSAGGRSEAFF. The DNA of the CDR3 is TGCAGTGCCGGTGGGCGGTCTGAAGCTTTCTTT.

This clonotype was recorded at least ten times. The chain employs TRBV10-3 and TRBJ1-1; 7 nucleotides agree with TRBD1. Germline-derived CDR1 and CDR2 are ENHRY and SYGVKD. The CDR3 has 17 amino acids. V gave up 0 bases and J gave up 8 bases; unmatched junction bases: 15. The CDR3 coding sequence is TGTGCCATCAGTGAGTCTAAAACAGGGGTGGGCGTCTCAGAAGCTTTCTTT. Encoded protein: CAISESKTGVGVSEAFF.

The chain couples TRBV10-3 to TRBJ2-3, with a tentative D call TRBD2 (6 bases). The germline V gene encodes CDR1 ENHRY and CDR2 SYGVKD. The V and J ends lost 9 bases and 5 bases respectively, with 12 bases between them. The CDR3 is 12 amino acids. CDR3 in amino acids: CAMGEAEDTQYF. The DNA of the CDR3 is TGTGCCATGGGGGAGGCTGAAGATACGCAGTATTTT.

V is TRBV20-1 and J is TRBJ1-1; unclear D gene. CDR3 length: 11 amino acids. V lost 4 bases and J lost 8, with 11 bases in between. The V gene's germline CDR1 is DFQATT and CDR2 SNEGSKA (reference sequence). Here the CDR3 reads CSAIGLGEAFF. The CDR3 DNA sequence: TGCAGTGCTATAGGTCTGGGGGAAGCTTTCTTT.

This clonotype was observed at least ten times. V usage is TRBV29-1 and J usage is TRBJ2-7; TRBD1 might be the D (6 bases). The CDR3 is 12 amino acids. V was clipped by 4 bases and J by 6 bases, with 13 bases between them. Germline CDR1 reads SQVTM; CDR2 reads ANQGSEA. This CDR3 reads CSVAGVGGEQYF. CDR3 DNA sequence: TGCAGCGTTGCAGGGGTAGGCGGCGAGCAGTACTTC.

V gene TRBV19 combines with J gene TRBJ2-7; no clear D gene. V was cut by 1 base and J by 8 bases, with 15 bases left in between. Germline CDR1 reads LNHDA; CDR2 reads SQIVND (reference sequence). The CDR3 sequence is 14 residues long. DNA of the CDR3: TGTGCCAGTAGTATAGGCAGGCCTCAGCCCCAGCAGTACTTC. Its translation is CASSIGRPQPQQYF.

The chain is built from TRBV12-3 or TRBV12-4 and TRBJ2-5; 13 nucleotides line up with TRBD2. The CDR3 contains 15 residues. V lost 6 bases and J lost 5; bases outside the gene matches: 6. The CDR3 loop reads CASRRTSGSGETQYF. Here the CDR3 DNA reads TGTGCCAGCAGACGGACTAGCGGGAGTGGGGAGACCCAGTACTTC.

In the case of this clonotype: Given the absence of the conserved phenylalanine or tryptophan at the CDR3 end, a read error is likely. No DNA is shown, since the ends of the CDR3 on it are uncertain; the CDR3 is the one TCRdb lists. The CDR3 here is CSVEVGAHT. The chain recombines TRBV29-1 with TRBJ1-3; the D segment call TRBD1 is taken from the table without a DNA check. Per germline, CDR1 SQVTM and CDR2 ANQGSEA. The CDR3 sequence runs 9 residues, both termini included.

In this sample, this clonotype turned up many times. The chain is built from TRBV10-3 and TRBJ2-5; possible D gene TRBD2, 6 bases. CDR1 and CDR2 (germline): ENHRY, SYGVKD. The V and J ends lost 7 bases and 3 bases respectively, with 12 bases between them. The CDR3 has 13 amino acids. The CDR3 region has the DNA TGTGCCATCACTGCGGGGCCGGAAGAGACCCAGTACTTC. The encoded protein is CAITAGPEETQYF.

The table lists this clonotype with many counts. The rearrangement links TRBV4-1 to TRBJ1-1; no firm D call. V was trimmed by 0 bases and J by 7 bases, leaving 18 bases between them. The CDR3 runs 16 residues. The V gene's germline CDR1 is MGHRA and CDR2 YSYEKL. CDR3: CASSQERLRGLGEAFF. CDR3 bases: TGCGCCAGCAGCCAAGAAAGATTAAGAGGGCTCGGTGAAGCTTTCTTT.

V and J are TRBV30 and TRBJ1-1, with D perhaps TRBD1 (6 bases). Trimming removed 0 bases at V and 4 bases at J, with 15 bases between. Looked up from germline, CDR1 is GTSNPN and CDR2 is SVGIG (reference sequence). This CDR3 has 15 residues. CDR3 region: CAWSVQGGTGTEAFF. DNA for the CDR3: TGTGCCTGGAGTGTACAGGGAGGCACGGGCACTGAAGCTTTCTTT.

As for this clonotype: Given a much more abundant clone one base away, this may be a read error. The rearrangement links TRBV7-9 to TRBJ1-3; D is uncertain. Trimming cost V 3 bases and J 14 bases, with 23 bases left between them. Germline CDR1 and CDR2: SEHNR and FQNEAQ (reference sequence). CDR3 length: 15 amino acids. DNA for the CDR3: TGTGCCAGCAGCTTCGGAAGCCTTCCTACCCCAGAGGTATATTTT. This codes for CASSFGSLPTPEVYF.

The chain links TRBV6-1 to TRBJ1-5; 8 bases align to TRBD1. Unmatched junction bases numbered 7, after V lost 9 bases and J lost 6 bases. The CDR3 has 13 amino acids. CDR1 is MNHNS, CDR2 SASEGT, per germline. The CDR3: CASGQGGLQPQHF. The CDR3 DNA reads TGTGCCAGTGGACAGGGTGGCCTTCAGCCCCAGCATTTT.

This clonotype was observed a single time. The V gene is TRBV9, the J gene TRBJ1-6; maybe TRBD1 (6 bases). Trimming cost V 0 bases and J 7 bases, with 11 bases left between them. The length of the CDR3 is 15 residues. CDR1 is SGDLS, CDR2 YYNGEE, per germline. The CDR3 nucleotides read TGTGCCAGCAGCGTAGCGCCACAGGGAAATTCACCCCTCCACTTT. It specifies CASSVAPQGNSPLHF.

V usage is TRBV19 and J usage is TRBJ2-6, with TRBD1 matching over 7 bases. The germline V gene encodes CDR1 LNHDA and CDR2 SQIVND (reference sequence). The CDR3 is made up of 16 amino acids. Written as DNA, the CDR3 is TGTGCTAGAGACAGGGTTGGGCTATCTGGGGCCAACGTCCTGACTTTC. It specifies CARDRVGLSGANVLTF.

The chain combines TRBV7-9 with TRBJ2-7; D possibly corresponds to TRBD2 (5 bases). The end of the DNA fits TRBJ2-1 better, so the J call may be wrong. CDR3 size: 15 residues. The germline CDR1 and CDR2 sequences are SEHNR and FQNEAQ (reference sequence). The CDR3 sequence is CASSLSGSLIYEQFF. The DNA for the CDR3 is TGTGCCAGCAGCTTATCTGGGAGTCTCATCTATGAGCAGTTCTTC.

The chain uses TRBV11-2 and TRBJ2-7; TRBD2 is a possible D gene (5 bases). CDR1 SGHAT and CDR2 FQNNGV come from the germline V gene. Trimming removed 5 bases from V and 3 bases from J, with 14 bases in between. The CDR3 has 14 residues. The CDR3 is CASSPRVVGYEQYF. CDR3 in DNA: TGTGCCAGCAGCCCGAGGGTCGTGGGCTACGAGCAGTACTTC. The full variable domain, its missing parts supplied by reference TRBV11-2 and TRBJ2-7, is EAGVAQSPRYKIIEKRQSVAFWCNPISGHATLYWYQQILGQGPKLLIQFQNNGVVDDSQLPKDRFSAERLKGVDSTLKIQPAKLEDSAVYLCASSPRVVGYEQYFGPGTRLTVT.

The chain is built from TRBV25-1 and TRBJ2-1; no clear D. The CDR3 runs 14 residues. The germline CDR1 and CDR2 sequences are MGHDK and SYGVNS. This chain's CDR3 is CASPRAGVGHEQFF. DNA of the CDR3: TGTGCTTCCCCCCGGGCAGGCGTAGGCCATGAGCAGTTCTTC.

V gene TRBV18 combines with J gene TRBJ2-7; 7 bases are a match to TRBD2. Trimming took 3 bases from V and 13 from J; bases not matched to a gene: 12. Per germline, CDR1 KGHSH and CDR2 LQKENI. The CDR3 is 13 residues long. The CDR3 is CASSPLERDRGYF. CDR3 nucleotides: TGTGCCAGCTCACCCTTGGAGCGGGACCGGGGTTACTTC.

This clonotype was picked up many times. This chain links TRBV12-3 or TRBV12-4 with TRBJ1-1; 7 positions match TRBD1. This CDR3 has 16 residues. The ends lost 0 bases at V and 0 bases at J; junction bases unmatched: 4. As DNA, the CDR3 is TGTGCCAGCAGTTTAGCGGCAGGGGGGCTGAACACTGAAGCTTTCTTT. The encoded protein is CASSLAAGGLNTEAFF.

This clonotype was recorded many times. CDR3 sequence reads: CASSQGQIGGNTEAFF. The CDR3 DNA sequence: TGCGCCAGCAGCCAGGGACAGATAGGAGGAAACACTGAAGCTTTCTTT. The chain joins TRBV5-1 to TRBJ1-1, with 7 positions matching TRBD1. The CDR3 is made up of 16 amino acids. V shed 4 bases, J shed 2 bases, and the junction held 11 bases outside the gene matches. Germline CDR1 SGHRS, CDR2 YFSETQ.

This clonotype has ten or more counts. The chain couples TRBV5-8 to TRBJ1-1; 7 nucleotides match TRBD1. The junction had 6 bases not matched to a gene; V was cut back by 4 bases and J by 0 bases. The CDR3 has 15 residues. Germline CDR1 SGHTS, CDR2 YDEGEE. The CDR3 spells CASSPGGQMNTEAFF. The CDR3 DNA reads TGTGCCAGCAGCCCCGGGGGACAGATGAACACTGAAGCTTTCTTT.

This clonotype showed up many times. The chain couples TRBV19 to TRBJ1-1, with D possibly matching TRBD1 (5 bases). This CDR3 comprises 11 residues. The germline CDR1 and CDR2 sequences are LNHDA and SQIVND (reference sequence). The V end lost 6 bases, the J end lost 7 bases, and 9 bases lay between the germline ends. CDR3 sequence reads: CASRHTGEAFF. The CDR3 DNA reads as TGTGCCAGTAGACACACAGGTGAAGCTTTCTTT.

Ten or more counts support this clonotype. The chain joins TRBV20-1 to TRBJ1-1; no clear D. The CDR3 consists of 14 residues. Germline CDR1 DFQATT, CDR2 SNEGSKA (reference sequence). The V gene lost 0 bases and the J gene lost 11 bases, with 19 bases spanning the gap. This chain's CDR3 is CSARDEIRLGFAFF. CDR3 bases: TGCAGTGCTAGAGATGAGATTCGATTGGGTTTTGCTTTCTTT.

This chain joins TRBV9 and TRBJ2-2, with 10 bases identical to TRBD2. CDR1 and CDR2 (germline): SGDLS, YYNGEE. V gave up 4 bases and J gave up 3 bases; unmatched junction bases: 18. The CDR3 totals 20 residues. CDR3 bases: TGTGCCAGCAGCCAAGCCGGACTAGCGGTGGGGAAGGTGGACACCGGGGAGCTGTTTTTT. The encoded protein is CASSQAGLAVGKVDTGELFF.

This clonotype occurred a few times. The genes are TRBV28 and TRBJ2-7; D possibly uses TRBD1 or TRBD2 (6 bases each). Germline assignment: CDR1 MDHEN and CDR2 SYDVKM. Trimming cost V 10 bases and J 2 bases, with 15 bases left between them. The CDR3 loop spans 13 amino acids. In DNA, the CDR3 is TGTGCCACCAGAGGGGGGAGTACCTACGAGCAGTACTTC. Its protein is CATRGGSTYEQYF.

This clonotype was counted many times. CDR3 bases: TGTGCCAGCAGCGTAGGTGACGGGCCAGGATATGAAAAACTGTTTTTT. As protein: CASSVGDGPGYEKLFF. The chain uses TRBV9 and TRBJ1-4, with no clear D. Germline lookup yields CDR1 SGDLS and CDR2 YYNGEE. With 0 bases removed from V and 6 bases from J, the gap between germline ends came to 15 bases. The CDR3 is made up of 16 amino acids. Full variable domain (remainder filled in from reference TRBV9 and TRBJ1-4): DSGVTQTPKHLITATGQRVTLRCSPRSGDLSVYWYQQSLDQGLQFLIQYYNGEERAKGNILERFSAQQFPDLHSELNLSSLELGDSALYFCASSVGDGPGYEKLFFGSGTQLSVL.

This clonotype was recorded a few times. V and J are TRBV28 and TRBJ1-3; 7 bases align to TRBD1. Germline lookup yields CDR1 MDHEN and CDR2 SYDVKM. This CDR3 has 16 amino acids. V dropped 6 bases and J dropped 6; count of bases not matched to a gene: 14. CDR3 sequence (DNA): TGTGCCAGCAGCCAGAGACCCGGGACAGCGTCAAACACCATATATTTT. Protein: CASSQRPGTASNTIYF.